What follows are 5 T cell receptor beta chains derived from one specimen sequenced in a study of cytomegalovirus exposure and HLA in healthy donors. With 60 Vbeta and 13 Jbeta primers, the PCR was carried out. Data came from immunoSEQ multiplex PCR; TCRdb stores just in-frame clones and leaves some out. The sample yields about 180,000 clones, around four fifths seen once. The sample consisted of PBMCs. The receptors come from a woman in her forties or fifties in good health and CMV-seropositive.

The chain combines TRBV19 with TRBJ2-2; 8 bases align to TRBD2. From germline, CDR1 is LNHDA and CDR2 SQIVND (reference sequence). The J segment lost 9 bases and the V segment lost 5 bases, leaving 5 bases of the junction unmatched. The CDR3 length is 13 residues. The DNA for the CDR3 is TGTGCCAGTAGTGTCCGGGGGGGCAGGGAGCTGTTTTTT. This sequence encodes CASSVRGGRELFF.

This clone was detected once. This chain connects TRBV30 to TRBJ1-1; tentatively, D is TRBD1 (5 bases). Per germline, CDR1 GTSNPN and CDR2 SVGIG (reference sequence). V was trimmed by 8 bases and J by 4 bases, leaving 11 bases between them. This CDR3 is 11 amino acids long. Written as DNA, the CDR3 is TGTGCCGGTGACAGACGCACTGAAGCTTTCTTT. This gives the protein CAGDRRTEAFF.

Remarks on this clone: The junction departs from the called germline gene at one end, perhaps through a read error. The chain couples TRBV4-2 to TRBJ2-3; 9 nucleotides match TRBD1. Germline V gene data show CDR1 as LGHNA and CDR2 as YNFKEQ. The CDR3 is 17 residues long. The CDR3 nucleotides are TGTGCCGGCAGCCAAGATCCGGGGACAGGGAACACAGATACGCAGTATTTT. Translated: CAGSQDPGTGNTDTQYF.

The rearrangement joins TRBV7-3 to TRBJ2-6; no clear D. Germline V CDR1 and CDR2: SGHTA, FQGTGA. V lost 9 bases to trimming and J lost 2 bases, with 20 bases between them. The CDR3 length is 17 residues. The CDR3 bases are TGTGCCAGTCACCTCAATTCGAACATGGCTGGGGCCAACGTCCTGACTTTC. Translated: CASHLNSNMAGANVLTF.

V gene TRBV21-1 combines with J gene TRBJ2-5; TRBD1 is the table's D call, not checked against the DNA. TRBV21-1 is flagged as a pseudogene. This CDR3 has 15 amino acids. The CDR3: CASSPSRRGKETQYF. CDR3 nucleotides: TGTGCCAGCAGCCCCTCCCGTAGGGGCAAGGAGACCCAGTACTTC.